Following are 23 T cell receptor beta chains from one sample sequenced in a study of shared clonotypes between healthy human individuals. Assay used: immunoSEQ multiplex PCR; TCRdb lists only in-frame clones, some missing. In the table there are over a million clones, approximately 98.5% of which are singletons. Sequencing input: naive CD4+ T cells sorted from blood. The subset was: CD45RA+ positively selected. These receptors originate from a man under 40 in good health.

The V call is TRBV29-1, the J call TRBJ2-1, with 12 bases matching TRBD2. The CDR3 extends over 13 amino acids. Germline V lookup: CDR1 SQVTM, CDR2 ANQGSEA. Unmatched junction bases numbered 5, after V lost 4 bases and J lost 10 bases. Here the CDR3 reads CSVAGLAGWEQFF. CDR3 DNA sequence: TGCAGCGTTGCGGGACTAGCGGGTTGGGAGCAGTTCTTC.

The rearrangement links TRBV6-1 to TRBJ1-1; D gene unclear. Germline CDR1 is MNHNS and CDR2 is SASEGT. This CDR3 comprises 15 residues. The V gene lost 6 bases and the J gene lost 1 base, with 15 bases spanning the gap. The CDR3 loop reads CASSEVWTKNTEAFF. CDR3 bases: TGTGCCAGCAGCGAGGTATGGACCAAGAACACTGAAGCTTTCTTT.

The chain employs TRBV7-8 and TRBJ2-6; D uncertain. This CDR3 comprises 17 residues. The germline CDR1 and CDR2 sequences are SGHVS and FQNEAQ. Trimming cost V 1 base and J 1 base, with 11 bases left between them. The CDR3 here is CASSLGNRASGANVLTF. The CDR3 nucleotides are TGTGCCAGCAGCTTAGGGAATCGGGCTTCTGGGGCCAACGTCCTGACTTTC.

This clone has only one observation. This chain connects TRBV9 to TRBJ2-7; a weak D match, TRBD1 (7 bases). Between the trimmed V and J ends, which lost 1 base and 6 bases, there was a span of 20 bases. The CDR3 is 16 amino acids. Germline assignment: CDR1 SGDLS and CDR2 YYNGEE. The CDR3: CASSVSPQGGSGEQYF. DNA of the CDR3: TGTGCCAGCAGCGTAAGCCCGCAGGGGGGCTCGGGCGAGCAGTACTTC.

This chain joins TRBV5-6 and TRBJ1-1; maybe TRBD1 (5 bases). The V end lost 2 bases, the J end lost 1 base, and 12 bases lay between the germline ends. The CDR3 has 15 amino acids. Germline V gene data show CDR1 as SGHDT and CDR2 as YYEEEE. The CDR3 protein is CASSFWGIPNTEAFF. The DNA of the CDR3 is TGTGCCAGCAGCTTTTGGGGGATCCCGAACACTGAAGCTTTCTTT.

CDR3 DNA sequence: TGCGCCAGCTCGTTCGCCCGGACGGCTGAAGCTTTCTTT. As protein: CASSFARTAEAFF. The chain carries TRBV4-3 and TRBJ1-1, with D hard to call. Trimming removed 8 bases at V and 6 bases at J, with 16 bases between. Germline CDR1 reads LGHNA; CDR2 reads YSLEER. The length of the CDR3 is 13 residues.

This chain connects TRBV30 to TRBJ2-1; a possible D gene is TRBD1 (5 bases). Germline-derived CDR1 and CDR2 are GTSNPN and SVGIG (reference sequence). The CDR3 has 14 residues. Trimming left V 4 bases short and J 1 base short, with 11 bases between. The CDR3 reads CAWMRTQSYNEQFF. In DNA form, the CDR3 reads TGTGCCTGGATGAGGACACAATCCTACAATGAGCAGTTCTTC.

The chain has TRBV5-5 and TRBJ2-3; 11 bases agree with TRBD2. The CDR3 runs to 18 residues. CDR1 and CDR2 (germline): SGHKS, YYEKEE (reference sequence). Trimming cost V 0 bases and J 2 bases; bases outside gene matches: 8. The CDR3 DNA reads TGTGCCAGCAGCTTGGTTCCCCCGACTAGCGGGAACACAGATACGCAGTATTTT. Protein product: CASSLVPPTSGNTDTQYF.

V usage is TRBV9 and J usage is TRBJ1-4; D is unclear. This CDR3 comprises 14 residues. Per germline, CDR1 SGDLS and CDR2 YYNGEE. Trimming took off 2 bases at V and 0 bases at J, with 5 bases between the two ends. This chain's CDR3 is CASSVDATNEKLFF. The CDR3 bases are TGTGCCAGCAGCGTGGACGCAACTAATGAAAAACTGTTTTTT.

The J gene is TRBJ2-7, the V gene TRBV10-3; the D is unclear. Germline CDR1 reads ENHRY; CDR2 reads SYGVKD. The V end was cut by 6 bases, the J end by 5 bases, with 11 bases between. The CDR3 length is 12 residues. The CDR3 protein is CAIRATGDEQYF. Written as DNA, the CDR3 is TGTGCCATCAGGGCGACGGGTGACGAGCAGTACTTC.

The J gene is TRBJ2-7, the V gene TRBV7-9; possible D gene TRBD1, 6 bases. Germline V gene data show CDR1 as SEHNR and CDR2 as FQNEAQ (reference sequence). The ends were cut back, 8 bases at V and 2 bases at J, with 16 bases in the middle. The length of the CDR3 is 14 residues. This CDR3 is CASRNRDTTYEQYF. For the CDR3, the DNA is TGTGCCAGCCGGAACCGGGACACTACCTACGAGCAGTACTTC.

The rearrangement joins TRBV15 to TRBJ1-5, with D uncertain. This CDR3 has 15 amino acids. Germline CDR1 reads LNHNV; CDR2 reads YYDKDF (reference sequence). Trimming removed 3 bases at V and 0 bases at J, with 9 bases between. The CDR3 protein is CATSSRIGSNQPQHF. In DNA, the CDR3 is TGTGCCACCAGCAGCCGTATCGGTAGCAATCAGCCCCAGCATTTT.

The chain links TRBV19 to TRBJ2-3; 12 bases match TRBD2. This CDR3 region has 15 residues. V shed 3 bases, J shed 6 bases, and the junction held 4 bases outside the gene matches. Germline V gene sequence: CDR1 LNHDA, CDR2 SQIVND (reference sequence). The CDR3 DNA follows: TGTGCCAGTAGTATCCTCACTAGCGGGAGGGATACGCAGTATTTT. Amino acid sequence: CASSILTSGRDTQYF.

The chain combines TRBV29-1 with TRBJ2-7; 9 bases fit TRBD2. The CDR3 contains 12 residues. With 7 bases clipped from V and 4 bases from J, the junction kept 5 bases outside the gene matches. Germline V gene lookup returns CDR1 SQVTM and CDR2 ANQGSEA. The CDR3 sequence: CSAGTSNYEQYF. CDR3 DNA: TGCAGCGCCGGGACTAGCAATTACGAGCAGTACTTC.

This sequence joins TRBV27 and TRBJ1-1; D remains unclear. CDR3 length equals 15 residues. Germline values: CDR1 MNHEY, CDR2 SMNVEV (reference sequence). The V end lost 5 bases, the J end lost 3 bases, and 16 bases lay between the germline ends. The CDR3 spells CASSPYNGAHTEAFF. CDR3 coding DNA: TGTGCCAGCAGTCCCTACAACGGAGCGCACACTGAAGCTTTCTTT.

In this sample, this clone turned up once. The V and J genes are TRBV14 and TRBJ2-7; TRBD1 agrees at 8 bases. Per the germline V gene, CDR1 is SGHDN and CDR2 is FVKESK. V gave up 4 bases and J gave up 6 bases; unmatched junction bases: 11. The CDR3 extends over 15 amino acids. The CDR3 DNA reads as TGTGCCAGCAGCCGCAGAGCGGACAGGGCGGCCGAGCAGTACTTC. This translates into CASSRRADRAAEQYF.

This chain connects TRBV10-3 to TRBJ2-7; TRBD2 is a possible D gene (6 bases). Trimming pared 6 bases from V and 6 bases from J, leaving 18 bases between. CDR3 length equals 14 residues. CDR1 is ENHRY, CDR2 SYGVKD, per germline. The CDR3 region has the DNA TGTGCCATCAGGACCGGGACTTACCCTTCCGAGCAGTACTTC. Protein product: CAIRTGTYPSEQYF.

Only one count was recorded for this clone. At the DNA level, this CDR3 is encoded by other sequences in the same sample as well. The gene calls are TRBV20-1 and TRBJ2-3; a possible D gene is TRBD1 (5 bases). This CDR3 has 11 amino acids. V shed 5 bases and J shed 6 bases, with 9 bases lying between them. The V gene's germline CDR1 is DFQATT and CDR2 SNEGSKA (reference sequence). The CDR3 sequence is CSAPPGDTQYF. DNA of the CDR3: TGCAGTGCTCCGCCAGGGGATACGCAGTATTTT.

The rearrangement links TRBV19 to TRBJ2-3; a possible D gene is TRBD2 (5 bases). This CDR3 spans 15 amino acids. V was trimmed by 10 bases and J by 0 bases, leaving 17 bases between them. Germline CDR1 and CDR2: LNHDA and SQIVND (reference sequence). CDR3 nucleotide sequence: TGTGCCACCAAACCTCTAGCAGCGAGCACAGATACGCAGTATTTT. It is translated as CATKPLAASTDTQYF.

This clone has a single count. J is TRBJ2-3 and V is TRBV11-2; tentatively, D is TRBD2 (6 bases). V lost 1 base and J lost 4, with 9 bases in between. The V gene's germline CDR1 is SGHAT and CDR2 FQNNGV. The length of the CDR3 is 14 residues. The CDR3, as DNA: TGTGCCAGCAGCTTAGGGCGGGGTGCAGATACGCAGTATTTT. Its protein product is CASSLGRGADTQYF. Full variable domain (rest looked up from reference TRBV11-2 and TRBJ2-3): EAGVAQSPRYKIIEKRQSVAFWCNPISGHATLYWYQQILGQGPKLLIQFQNNGVVDDSQLPKDRFSAERLKGVDSTLKIQPAKLEDSAVYLCASSLGRGADTQYFGPGTRLTVL.

The V call is TRBV5-8, the J call TRBJ1-5; D call uncertain. The CDR3 runs 14 residues. In germline, CDR1 is SGHTS, CDR2 YDEGEE. Trimming removed 1 base from V and 10 bases from J, with 15 bases in between. The CDR3 DNA sequence: TGTGCCAGCAGCTTGCGTTCAGGCCATATACCCCAGCATTTT. It yields the protein CASSLRSGHIPQHF. The full variable domain, completed using reference TRBV5-8 and TRBJ1-5, is EAGVTQSPTHLIKTRGQQATLRCSPISGHTSVYWYQQALGLGLQFLLWYDEGEERNRGNFPPRFSGRQFPNYSSELNVNALELEDSALYLCASSLRSGHIPQHFGDGTRLSIL.

A single count supports this clone. The same CDR3 also results from other DNA sequences found in this sample. The V call is TRBV10-1, the J call TRBJ2-7; D is undetermined. The V gene's germline CDR1 is WNHNN and CDR2 SYGVQD (reference sequence). This CDR3 region has 14 residues. Deletions cut 0 bases from V and 3 bases from J, with 9 bases between. The chain's CDR3 is CASSESGQVYEQYF. CDR3 bases: TGCGCCAGCAGTGAGTCTGGGCAGGTCTACGAGCAGTACTTC.

About this clone: Because the CDR3's place on the DNA is in doubt, the DNA is left out and the CDR3 is given as listed by TCRdb. CDR3 residues: CASSLVGQGSFFF. The chain links TRBV7-9 to TRBJ1-1; the D call in the table, TRBD1, was not verified against the DNA. CDR1 SEHNR and CDR2 FQNEAQ come from the germline V gene (reference sequence). The CDR3 totals 13 residues, both ends included.